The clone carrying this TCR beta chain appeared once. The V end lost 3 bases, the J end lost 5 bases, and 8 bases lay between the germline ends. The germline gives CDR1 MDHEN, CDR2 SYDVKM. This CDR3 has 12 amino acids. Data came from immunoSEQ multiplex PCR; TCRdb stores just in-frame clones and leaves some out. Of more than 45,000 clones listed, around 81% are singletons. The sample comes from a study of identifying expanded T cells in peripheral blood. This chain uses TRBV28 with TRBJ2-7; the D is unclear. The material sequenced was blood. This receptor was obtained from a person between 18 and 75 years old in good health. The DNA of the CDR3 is TGTGCCAGCAGTTTCATGGGGAACGAGCAGTACTTC. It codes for CASSFMGNEQYF.